These 6 T cell receptor beta chains were all obtained from the same sample, sequenced in a study of blood T cell repertoires in COVID-19. Profiled with immunoSEQ multiplex PCR; TCRdb holds only in-frame clones, not every one. The table includes fewer than 250,000 clones, about 85% detected once. The sequenced material came from PBMCs or T cells enriched from blood (not recorded which). These receptors came from a man aged 25-40 years who had recovered from COVID-19.

This chain connects TRBV27 to TRBJ2-3, with 7 nucleotides matching TRBD1. V shed 2 bases and J 0 bases; nucleotides not matched to a gene: 2. The CDR3 length is 15 residues. In germline, CDR1 is MNHEY, CDR2 SMNVEV (reference sequence). In nucleotides, the CDR3 is TGTGCCAGCAGTTTAAGGGGGCTGAGCACAGATACGCAGTATTTT. This translates into CASSLRGLSTDTQYF.

V usage is TRBV6-5 and J usage is TRBJ1-1; D gene ambiguous. Trimming stripped 2 bases from V and 9 bases from J, with 13 bases between. Germline CDR1 MNHEY, CDR2 SVGAGI. The CDR3 has 13 amino acids. DNA for the CDR3: TGTGCCAGCAGTTACCGGTCCTCCTCGAAAGCTTTCTTT. Translated: CASSYRSSSKAFF.

The chain carries TRBV3-1 (or the pseudogene TRBV3-2) and TRBJ1-2; possibly TRBD1 for D (5 bases). The CDR3 has 16 amino acids. Trimming left V 0 bases short and J 4 bases short, with 15 bases between. Germline CDR1 is LGHDT and CDR2 is YNNKEL (reference sequence). This chain's CDR3 is CASSQEGQTNSYGYTF. The CDR3 DNA reads as TGTGCCAGCAGCCAAGAGGGGCAGACAAATTCCTATGGCTACACCTTC.

The chain recombines TRBV2 with TRBJ1-1; 7 bases map to TRBD1. The ends lost 8 bases at V and 1 base at J; junction bases unmatched: 4. Germline V gene data show CDR1 as SNHLY and CDR2 as FYNNEI. This CDR3 has 13 amino acids. The CDR3 DNA is TGTGCCAGCCGGCGACAGGGGAACACTGAAGCTTTCTTT. Its translation: CASRRQGNTEAFF.

The rearrangement links TRBV14 to TRBJ2-5; 8 bases are shared with TRBD1. Germline V gene lookup returns CDR1 SGHDN and CDR2 FVKESK. This CDR3 contains 16 residues. Unmatched junction bases numbered 10, after V lost 0 bases and J lost 7 bases. DNA of the CDR3: TGTGCCAGCAGCCAAGAATGGGGGACAGGACTCAGGACCCAGTACTTC. It encodes CASSQEWGTGLRTQYF.

The V call is TRBV5-1, the J call TRBJ1-3, with a weak D call TRBD1 (5 bases). V was shortened by 4 bases and J by 8 bases, with 10 bases between the two germline ends. Per the germline V gene, CDR1 is SGHRS and CDR2 is YFSETQ. The CDR3 extends over 12 amino acids. CDR3: CASSVLGDTIYF. Written as DNA, the CDR3 is TGCGCCAGCAGCGTTTTAGGGGACACCATATATTTT.